One TCR beta chain is described in this entry. Antigen: not known. The same CDR3 also results from other DNA sequences found in this sample. This entry is derived from a study of cytomegalovirus exposure and HLA in healthy donors. Study-level results: Cytomegalovirus-associated status was assigned to some 160 TCR beta chains.

Here immunoSEQ multiplex PCR was the method, and the copy in TCRdb shows in-frame clones only, minus some. This sample has around 350,000 clones, with around 86% found just once. With 2 bases removed from V and 2 bases from J, the gap between germline ends came to 7 bases. This CDR3 comprises 14 residues. The germline V gene has CDR1 MNHEY and CDR2 SMNVEV (reference sequence). Input material: PBMCs. This TCR derives from a woman aged 18-29 years in good health and CMV-seronegative. V usage is TRBV27 and J usage is TRBJ1-5, with a possible D match to TRBD1 (6 bases). For the CDR3, the DNA is TGTGCCAGCAGTTTAGCAGGGGGCAATCAGCCCCAGCATTTT. This codes for CASSLAGGNQPQHF.